Each of the 23 T cell receptor beta chains below was sequenced from the same sample in a study of beta chain features in type 1 diabetes. As every portion of the isolated RNA was reverse transcribed, the sequencing read expressed TCRB transcripts. Repertoires were generated with immunoSEQ multiplex PCR, while TCRdb's copy carries only in-frame clones and drops some. The repertoire includes tens of thousands of clones, about 51% of them detected once, and about 2.1% sits in the top ten. The sample was Tregs from blood. The receptors come from a woman younger than 30 in good health.

This clone has a handful of counts. Germline and junction disagree at one end, which may indicate a read error. The chain carries TRBV6-1 and TRBJ1-1; D unclear. CDR1 is MNHNS and CDR2 is SASEGT in the germline V gene. This CDR3 spans 14 amino acids. In DNA form, the CDR3 reads TGTGCCATCAGTGAGCCGACGCGGGGCACTGAAGCTTTCTTT. This gives the protein CAISEPTRGTEAFF.

The V and J genes are TRBV2 and TRBJ2-3; 8 nucleotides match TRBD2. The CDR3 consists of 15 residues. The V gene's germline CDR1 is SNHLY and CDR2 FYNNEI. J gave up 4 bases and V 5 bases, and 8 bases lay outside the gene matches. CDR3 sequence reads: CASSYSGNVADTQYF. In DNA, the CDR3 is TGTGCCAGCAGTTATAGCGGGAACGTGGCAGATACGCAGTATTTT. The full variable domain, with the rest looked up from reference TRBV2 and TRBJ2-3, is EPEVTQTPSHQVTQMGQEVILRCVPISNHLYFYWYRQILGQKVEFLVSFYNNEISEKSEIFDDQFSVERPDGSNFTLKIRSTKLEDSAMYFCASSYSGNVADTQYFGPGTRLTVL.

The chain carries TRBV7-9 and TRBJ2-2, with 13 bases that match TRBD2. Per germline, CDR1 SEHNR and CDR2 FQNEAQ (reference sequence). The V gene end was trimmed by 2 bases and the J gene end by 5 bases; junction bases not matched to a gene: 5. The CDR3 extends over 17 amino acids. CDR3 nucleotide sequence: TGTGCCAGCAGCTTACCAGGACTAGCGGGAGTAACCGGGGAGCTGTTTTTT. This encodes CASSLPGLAGVTGELFF.

The rearrangement uses TRBV11-2 and TRBJ2-5; 14 nucleotides match TRBD2. Looked up from germline, CDR1 is SGHAT and CDR2 is FQNNGV. V dropped 5 bases and J dropped 2; count of bases not matched to a gene: 4. The CDR3 runs 16 residues. The CDR3 region has the DNA TGTGCCAGCAGCCTTCGGACTAGCGGGGGGCAAGAGACCCAGTACTTC. The encoded protein is CASSLRTSGGQETQYF.

The chain recombines TRBV7-8 with TRBJ2-7; D not certain. Trimming removed 5 bases at V and 3 bases at J, with 11 bases between. Germline CDR1 SGHVS, CDR2 FQNEAQ. The CDR3 has 13 amino acids. In nucleotides, the CDR3 is TGTGCCAGCAGCCGAAACAGTGGCTACGAGCAGTACTTC. This translates into CASSRNSGYEQYF.

CDR3 protein: CASSGRLASSYEQYF. The CDR3 DNA is TGTGCCAGCAGCGGGCGACTAGCGAGCTCCTACGAGCAGTACTTC. The chain employs TRBV7-8 and TRBJ2-7, with 8 nucleotides matching TRBD2. The CDR3 length is 15 residues. Unmatched junction bases numbered 6, after V lost 5 bases and J lost 0 bases. The germline V gene encodes CDR1 SGHVS and CDR2 FQNEAQ.

Sample share makes this clone medium-sized. J is TRBJ1-4 and V is TRBV28; D is perhaps TRBD1 (6 bases). Deletions cut 5 bases from V and 12 bases from J, with 16 bases between. Germline V lookup: CDR1 MDHEN, CDR2 SYDVKM. CDR3 length equals 13 residues. The CDR3 DNA sequence: TGTGCCAGCAGTCTGGACAGTCGCCGACAACTGTTTTTT. This codes for CASSLDSRRQLFF.

This clone was counted only a few times. This CDR3 reads CSVQLTNRGQRNTIYF. CDR3 DNA: TGCAGCGTTCAACTCACTAACAGGGGCCAAAGAAACACCATATATTTT. The chain links TRBV29-1 to TRBJ1-3; the match to TRBD1 covers 7 bases. CDR1 is SQVTM, CDR2 ANQGSEA, per germline. V trimming: 5 bases; J trimming: 5 bases; junction bases outside the gene matches: 15. The CDR3 runs 16 residues.

CDR3 residues: CASSLIPQTKNTEAFF. For the CDR3, the DNA is TGCGCCAGCAGCTTGATCCCCCAGACAAAGAACACTGAAGCTTTCTTT. This chain joins TRBV5-1 and TRBJ1-1; D unclear. The CDR3 runs 16 residues. The germline V gene has CDR1 SGHRS and CDR2 YFSETQ. Trimming cost V 1 base and J 1 base, with 14 bases left between them.

This chain joins TRBV7-2 and TRBJ2-3, with D hard to call. The CDR3 contains 14 residues. Germline V gene data show CDR1 as SGHTA and CDR2 as FQGNSA. The V end was cut by 2 bases, the J end by 3 bases, with 9 bases between. The CDR3 sequence is CASSLSQTTDTQYF. CDR3 sequence (DNA): TGTGCCAGCAGCTTAAGCCAGACAACAGATACGCAGTATTTT.

This clone showed up just a few times. The J gene is TRBJ2-3, the V gene TRBV4-1, with 7 bases aligning to TRBD2. The CDR3 extends over 14 amino acids. Trimming at V came to 4 bases and at J to 6 bases, leaving 7 bases not matched to a gene. Germline V gene data show CDR1 as MGHRA and CDR2 as YSYEKL. The CDR3 DNA sequence: TGCGCCAGCAGCCTCCAGACTAGCTCGGATACGCAGTATTTT. Protein: CASSLQTSSDTQYF.

The chain joins TRBV4-2 to TRBJ2-2, with 12 bases aligning to TRBD2. Germline CDR1 and CDR2: LGHNA and YNFKEQ. The CDR3 has 15 amino acids. With 0 bases clipped from V and 15 bases from J, the junction kept 8 bases outside the gene matches. CDR3 nucleotide sequence: TGTGCCAGCAGCCAAGATCCTAGCGGGAGGGCCTGGATGTTTTTT. Translated, it gives CASSQDPSGRAWMFF.

This sequence joins TRBV25-1 and TRBJ1-5, with D hard to call. The CDR3 totals 13 residues. V gave up 1 base and J gave up 9 bases, with 10 bases separating them. Looked up from germline, CDR1 is MGHDK and CDR2 is SYGVNS. CDR3 protein: CASSEFPSGPQHF. For the CDR3, the DNA is TGTGCCAGCAGTGAATTCCCTTCAGGGCCCCAGCATTTT.

In regard to this clone: This may come from a read error, since a much larger clone is one base off. This chain links TRBV10-2 with TRBJ2-2; TRBD2 is a possible D gene (6 bases). CDR3 size: 16 residues. Germline V gene sequence: CDR1 WSHSY, CDR2 SAAADI. The CDR3 reads CASSGRRRSNTGGLFF. In DNA, the CDR3 is TGCGCCAGCAGTGGGAGACGGAGATCGAACACCGGGGGGCTGTTTTTT.

This chain connects TRBV6-6 to TRBJ1-1; a possible D gene is TRBD1 (5 bases). V gave up 2 bases and J gave up 2 bases, with 12 bases separating them. Germline CDR1 reads MNHNY; CDR2 reads SVGAGI (reference sequence). This CDR3 contains 15 residues. CDR3 region: CASSYKGAVNTEAFF. In DNA form, the CDR3 reads TGTGCCAGCAGTTACAAAGGGGCAGTAAACACTGAAGCTTTCTTT.

CDR3 region: CASSKTVMGLAGVGTDTQYF. The CDR3 nucleotides read TGTGCCAGCAGTAAGACTGTGATGGGGCTAGCGGGAGTGGGTACAGATACGCAGTATTTT. The chain combines TRBV2 with TRBJ2-3, with TRBD2 matching 10 bases. The CDR3 is 20 amino acids. Germline V CDR1 and CDR2: SNHLY, FYNNEI. V trimming: 5 bases; J trimming: 3 bases; junction bases outside the gene matches: 20.

The V call is TRBV18, the J call TRBJ2-5; the D gene is possibly TRBD1 (5 bases). The J call may be faulty, since TRBJ2-7 better matches the DNA end. Per germline, CDR1 KGHSH and CDR2 LQKENI. The CDR3 runs to 13 residues. The DNA of the CDR3 is TGTGCCAGCTCACCAGGACAAACCTACGAGCAGTACTTC. As protein: CASSPGQTYEQYF.

This chain joins TRBV28 and TRBJ2-7, with TRBD2 as a possible D gene (8 bases). In germline, CDR1 is MDHEN, CDR2 SYDVKM. This CDR3 spans 16 amino acids. The V gene lost 5 bases and the J gene lost 3 bases, with 20 bases spanning the gap. CDR3 coding DNA: TGTGCCAGCAGTCCCCGGGGGGGACAGCAGCGCTACGAGCAGTACTTC. Protein: CASSPRGGQQRYEQYF.

The chain links TRBV7-6 to TRBJ2-1; the match to TRBD2 covers 15 bases. V dropped 7 bases and J dropped 10; count of bases not matched to a gene: 14. The CDR3 consists of 17 residues. The germline V gene has CDR1 SGHVS and CDR2 FNYEAQ. This chain's CDR3 is CASTRVGLAGGPGEQFF. DNA for the CDR3: TGTGCCAGCACCCGCGTTGGACTAGCGGGAGGGCCGGGGGAGCAGTTCTTC.

The chain carries TRBV6-1 and TRBJ1-3; no clear D gene. Germline V CDR1 and CDR2: MNHNS, SASEGT. V was cut by 5 bases and J by 4 bases, with 9 bases left in between. The CDR3 sequence is 13 residues long. The CDR3: CASSLPGGNTIYF. The DNA of the CDR3 is TGTGCCAGCAGTCTACCGGGAGGAAACACCATATATTTT.

This clone has more than one count but fewer than ten. The rearrangement joins TRBV29-1 to TRBJ2-2; TRBD2 agrees at 11 bases. The V and J ends lost 7 bases and 2 bases, in that order; junction bases with no gene match: 3. The CDR3 loop spans 14 amino acids. Germline-derived CDR1 and CDR2 are SQVTM and ANQGSEA. The CDR3 sequence: CSAGTSGNTGELFF. CDR3 sequence (DNA): TGCAGCGCGGGGACTAGCGGTAACACCGGGGAGCTGTTTTTT.

Written as DNA, the CDR3 is TGCGCCAGCAGCTTAGACATTGCCTACGAGCAGTACTTC. It yields the protein CASSLDIAYEQYF. The chain joins TRBV5-1 to TRBJ2-7, with D hard to call. The germline V gene encodes CDR1 SGHRS and CDR2 YFSETQ. The CDR3 is 13 residues long. V dropped 2 bases and J dropped 2 bases, with 8 bases sitting between them.

This rearrangement joins TRBV7-2 to TRBJ2-2, with TRBD2 as a possible D gene (6 bases). CDR1 and CDR2 (germline): SGHTA, FQGNSA. The CDR3 totals 16 residues. Trimming cost V 0 bases and J 2 bases, with 10 bases left between them. CDR3 in DNA: TGTGCCAGCAGCTTAGCGCCTAGCGTAAACACCGGGGAGCTGTTTTTT. As protein: CASSLAPSVNTGELFF.